Below, 30 T cell receptor beta chains from the same sample are listed, as sequenced in a study of a mutant IDH1 vaccine in newly diagnosed glioma. Their specific antigens are unknown. Time point reported: week 5, during vaccination. A 20-mer mutant IDH1 peptide at 300 ug was injected subcutaneously with topical imiquimod. The protocol was immunoSEQ multiplex PCR, while the TCRdb copy is restricted to in-frame clones and leaves out a portion. The repertoire has some 51,000 clones, approximately 78% of them found once; the top ten carry about 5.2%. Sequenced here: PBMCs, sampled from a glioma patient whose treatment included an IDH1 peptide vaccine. The receptors here all came from a man aged 50-59 years with glioma.

In this sample, this clone turned up a few times. The genes are TRBV20-1 and TRBJ2-3; D not resolved. Germline values: CDR1 DFQATT, CDR2 SNEGSKA (reference sequence). The CDR3 spans 10 residues. V lost 5 bases and J lost 1, with 1 base in between. CDR3 residues: CSAGTDTQYF. As DNA, the CDR3 is TGCAGTGCTGGCACAGATACGCAGTATTTT.

The chain links TRBV11-2 to TRBJ1-2; D is perhaps TRBD1 (6 bases). V lost 5 bases, J lost 7 bases, and 14 bases lay in between. The CDR3 has 13 residues. Looked up from germline, CDR1 is SGHAT and CDR2 is FQNNGV. The CDR3 region has the DNA TGTGCCAGCAGCCGCCCCCCGGGGGCTGGCTACACCTTC. Amino acids: CASSRPPGAGYTF.

The J gene is TRBJ2-7, the V gene TRBV6-6; D is unresolved. There are 11 residues in the CDR3. V lost 5 bases and J lost 7, with 9 bases in between. Per the germline V gene, CDR1 is MNHNY and CDR2 is SVGAGI (reference sequence). In nucleotides, the CDR3 is TGTGCCAGCAGTCTTACACGAGAGCAGTACTTC. Residues: CASSLTREQYF.

The chain is built from TRBV5-6 and TRBJ1-2, with TRBD1 matching over 8 bases. Per germline, CDR1 SGHDT and CDR2 YYEEEE. The CDR3 runs to 15 residues. Trimming took 0 bases from V and 5 from J; bases not matched to a gene: 6. This chain's CDR3 is CASSLAGRGPYGYTF. The CDR3 coding sequence is TGTGCCAGCAGCTTGGCGGGCAGGGGGCCATATGGCTACACCTTC.

The rearrangement uses TRBV5-1 and TRBJ1-4; unclear D gene. Germline V gene lookup returns CDR1 SGHRS and CDR2 YFSETQ. This CDR3 has 14 residues. The V gene lost 2 bases and the J gene lost 4 bases, with 9 bases spanning the gap. The CDR3 spells CASSLGQFNEKLFF. The DNA for the CDR3 is TGCGCCAGCAGCTTAGGGCAGTTTAATGAAAAACTGTTTTTT.

This clone was seen once. The chain employs TRBV7-2 and TRBJ2-2, with D hard to call. V was trimmed by 1 base and J by 4 bases, leaving 10 bases between them. The CDR3 has 15 amino acids. Germline V CDR1 and CDR2: SGHTA, FQGNSA. The chain's CDR3 is CASSLGPRGTGELFF. The CDR3 region has the DNA TGTGCCAGCAGCTTAGGCCCCCGCGGCACCGGGGAGCTGTTTTTT.

The chain couples TRBV6-1 to TRBJ2-1, with 9 bases fitting TRBD1. Germline V gene data show CDR1 as MNHNS and CDR2 as SASEGT. The CDR3 is 17 amino acids. Trimming took 4 bases from V and 4 from J; bases not matched to a gene: 11. The CDR3 bases are TGTGCCAGCAGTGCAGAAACAGGGGGCGCTGAATACAATGAGCAGTTCTTC. Amino acids: CASSAETGGAEYNEQFF.

This sequence joins TRBV18 and TRBJ2-3, with a possible D match to TRBD1 (6 bases). Trimming shortened V by 0 bases and J by 8 bases, and 9 bases separated the two germline ends. CDR3 size: 13 residues. The germline CDR1 and CDR2 sequences are KGHSH and LQKENI. CDR3 DNA sequence: TGTGCCAGCTCACCACCCCAGGACAGTACGCAGTATTTT. Amino acids: CASSPPQDSTQYF.

The CDR3: CASSSGWTQYF. The CDR3, as DNA: TGTGCCAGCAGCTCCGGTTGGACCCAGTACTTC. The chain carries TRBV7-2 and TRBJ2-5; D unclear. Germline V CDR1 and CDR2: SGHTA, FQGNSA. The CDR3 covers 11 residues. Trimming took off 4 bases at V and 7 bases at J, with 7 bases between the two ends.

This clone was detected a few times. The genes are TRBV5-1 and TRBJ2-2, with 7 bases matching TRBD1. CDR3 length: 14 amino acids. CDR1 and CDR2 (germline): SGHRS, YFSETQ. Trimming cost V 6 bases and J 5 bases; bases outside gene matches: 7. This chain's CDR3 is CASTLVTGTGELFF. In DNA form, the CDR3 reads TGCGCCAGCACCCTGGTGACAGGGACCGGGGAGCTGTTTTTT.

This clone was seen more than once but under ten times. V usage is TRBV25-1 and J usage is TRBJ1-5, with 7 nucleotides matching TRBD1. CDR3 length equals 15 residues. The germline V gene has CDR1 MGHDK and CDR2 SYGVNS. With V trimmed by 3 bases and J by 1 base, 3 bases remained unmatched. The chain's CDR3 is CASSDGRGSNQPQHF. The CDR3 DNA reads TGTGCCAGCAGTGACGGCAGGGGGAGCAATCAGCCCCAGCATTTT. The full variable domain, completed using reference TRBV25-1 and TRBJ1-5, is EADIYQTPRYLVIGTGKKITLECSQTMGHDKMYWYQQDPGMELHLIHYSYGVNSTEKGDLSSESTVSRIRTEHFPLTLESARPSHTSQYLCASSDGRGSNQPQHFGDGTRLSIL.

The chain employs TRBV6-1 and TRBJ1-5, with a possible D match to TRBD1 (5 bases). Trimming took off 8 bases at V and 6 bases at J, with 8 bases between the two ends. Per germline, CDR1 MNHNS and CDR2 SASEGT. The CDR3 runs 11 residues. The CDR3, as DNA: TGTGCCAGCGAGGGGACTCAGCCCCAGCATTTT. It codes for CASEGTQPQHF.

This clone was counted between two and nine times. The J gene is TRBJ2-3, the V gene TRBV11-2; 9 positions match TRBD2. CDR1 and CDR2 from the germline V gene are SGHAT and FQNNGV. The CDR3 consists of 18 residues. J gave up 1 base and V 3 bases, and 11 bases lay outside the gene matches. The CDR3 protein is CASSFPLGAGGRTDTQYF. Written as DNA, the CDR3 is TGTGCCAGCAGCTTCCCCTTAGGAGCGGGGGGACGCACAGATACGCAGTATTTT. Supplemented by reference TRBV11-2 and TRBJ2-3, the full variable domain reads EAGVAQSPRYKIIEKRQSVAFWCNPISGHATLYWYQQILGQGPKLLIQFQNNGVVDDSQLPKDRFSAERLKGVDSTLKIQPAKLEDSAVYLCASSFPLGAGGRTDTQYFGPGTRLTVL.

This sequence joins TRBV5-6 and TRBJ1-2; weak D call: TRBD1 (5 bases). V was pared by 3 bases and J by 8 bases, with 11 bases between. The CDR3 contains 12 residues. Germline-derived CDR1 and CDR2 are SGHDT and YYEEEE. The CDR3 DNA reads TGTGCCAGCAGCTCAGGGACCTGGGGCTACACCTTC. Amino acids: CASSSGTWGYTF.

This chain joins TRBV30 and TRBJ2-3, with D hard to call. The CDR3 loop spans 13 amino acids. V lost 7 bases and J 2 bases, leaving 13 bases between the germline ends. Germline V gene sequence: CDR1 GTSNPN, CDR2 SVGIG (reference sequence). The CDR3 is CAFGSEVTDTQYF. The CDR3 nucleotides read TGTGCCTTCGGCTCAGAAGTCACAGATACGCAGTATTTT.

This chain connects TRBV20-1 to TRBJ2-3; no definite D call. The germline V and J ends were trimmed by 3 bases and 0 bases, with 1 base remaining between them. The CDR3 covers 11 residues. Germline assignment: CDR1 DFQATT and CDR2 SNEGSKA (reference sequence). The CDR3 DNA reads TGCAGTGCTAGCAGCACAGATACGCAGTATTTT. Translating it yields CSASSTDTQYF.

The gene calls are TRBV6-6 and TRBJ2-1; D might be TRBD1 or TRBD2, each matching 5 bases. Trimming stripped 4 bases from V and 6 bases from J, with 10 bases between. The CDR3 is 13 amino acids. Germline assignment: CDR1 MNHNY and CDR2 SVGAGI (reference sequence). The CDR3, as DNA: TGTGCCAGCAGTTTAGGGGACCGCAATGAGCAGTTCTTC. Translating it yields CASSLGDRNEQFF.

This sequence joins TRBV6-5 and TRBJ1-2; no reliable D call. The CDR3 is 14 amino acids. Germline loops: CDR1 MNHEY, CDR2 SVGAGI. The ends were cut back, 7 bases at V and 4 bases at J, with 16 bases in the middle. CDR3 protein: CASKVQMTAYGYTF. CDR3 nucleotides: TGTGCCAGCAAGGTGCAGATGACTGCCTATGGCTACACCTTC.

The chain has TRBV15 and TRBJ2-1; TRBD2 aligns across 7 bases. Trimming at V came to 1 base and at J to 0 bases, leaving 3 bases not matched to a gene. Germline V gives CDR1 LNHNV, CDR2 YYDKDF (reference sequence). The CDR3 loop spans 16 amino acids. As DNA, the CDR3 is TGTGCCACCAGCAGAGGGGAGGGGCTCTCCTACAATGAGCAGTTCTTC. Translated, it gives CATSRGEGLSYNEQFF.

The chain has TRBV5-1 and TRBJ2-1; 7 bases fit TRBD2. J gave up 4 bases and V 2 bases, and 12 bases lay outside the gene matches. Germline assignment: CDR1 SGHRS and CDR2 YFSETQ. The CDR3 extends over 17 amino acids. CDR3 amino acids: CASSLIATSATYNEQFF. The CDR3 DNA follows: TGCGCCAGCAGCTTAATCGCTACTAGCGCCACTTACAATGAGCAGTTCTTC.

This clone occurred a few times. The V gene is TRBV6-1, the J gene TRBJ1-1, with D unclear. CDR1 is MNHNS and CDR2 is SASEGT in the germline V gene. V was cut by 2 bases and J by 1 base, with 2 bases left in between. CDR3 size: 12 residues. In DNA form, the CDR3 reads TGTGCCAGCAGTGAATGGAACACTGAAGCTTTCTTT. Its translation: CASSEWNTEAFF.

The chain employs TRBV9 and TRBJ2-5; TRBD1 matches 11 bases. V shed 3 bases, J shed 5 bases, and the junction held 3 bases outside the gene matches. Germline CDR1 SGDLS, CDR2 YYNGEE. The CDR3 sequence is 14 residues long. CDR3 nucleotides: TGTGCCAGCAGCGACCGGACAGGGGGCGAGACCCAGTACTTC. Protein sequence: CASSDRTGGETQYF.

The rearrangement uses TRBV7-2 and TRBJ2-3, with 7 nucleotides matching TRBD1. The V gene end was trimmed by 4 bases and the J gene end by 2 bases; junction bases not matched to a gene: 3. CDR3 length equals 14 residues. From germline, CDR1 is SGHTA and CDR2 FQGNSA. The CDR3 DNA sequence: TGTGCCAGCAGCTCCGGGACAGTCACAGATACGCAGTATTTT. The encoded protein is CASSSGTVTDTQYF. The complete variable domain, with remaining parts taken from reference TRBV7-2 and TRBJ2-3, reads GAGVSQSPSNKVTEKGKDVELRCDPISGHTALYWYRQSLGQGLEFLIYFQGNSAPDKSGLPSDRFSAERTGGSVSTLTIQRTQQEDSAVYLCASSSGTVTDTQYFGPGTRLTVL.

This chain joins TRBV29-1 and TRBJ2-5, with D perhaps matching TRBD1 or TRBD2 (6 bases each). The J call may not be correct, given that the DNA end is closer to TRBJ2-7. The CDR3 covers 16 residues. The germline CDR1 and CDR2 sequences are SQVTM and ANQGSEA. The CDR3 is CSVPLRNRAGWYEQYF. The CDR3 nucleotides read TGCAGCGTCCCACTGAGGAACAGGGCGGGGTGGTACGAGCAGTACTTC.

This chain links TRBV6-6 with TRBJ1-1; 7 positions agree with TRBD1. Germline lookup yields CDR1 MNHNY and CDR2 SVGAGI (reference sequence). The CDR3 has 15 amino acids. With 6 bases clipped from V and 5 bases from J, the junction kept 12 bases outside the gene matches. The CDR3 DNA reads as TGTGCCAGCAGCCTCGGACAGGCAATTTCGACTGAAGCTTTCTTT. Protein: CASSLGQAISTEAFF.

The chain combines TRBV13 with TRBJ1-1; D is unresolved. CDR1 PRHDT and CDR2 FYEKMQ come from the germline V gene (reference sequence). Trimming took 0 bases from V and 2 from J, leaving 10 bases between them. The CDR3 is 15 amino acids. The CDR3 DNA reads as TGTGCCAGCAGCTTAGGGGACGGAAGAAACACTGAAGCTTTCTTT. The encoded protein is CASSLGDGRNTEAFF.

This chain joins TRBV5-1 and TRBJ2-2; a weak D match, TRBD2 (6 bases). V shed 4 bases and J shed 6 bases, with 10 bases lying between them. CDR3 length: 13 amino acids. The germline V gene encodes CDR1 SGHRS and CDR2 YFSETQ. CDR3 in amino acids: CASSGGDPGELFF. CDR3 coding DNA: TGCGCCAGCAGCGGAGGGGATCCCGGGGAGCTGTTTTTT.

V gene TRBV5-1 combines with J gene TRBJ2-5, with D tentatively TRBD2 (6 bases). V was trimmed by 4 bases and J by 5 bases, leaving 15 bases between them. The CDR3 length is 14 residues. Germline-derived CDR1 and CDR2 are SGHRS and YFSETQ. CDR3 in DNA: TGCGCCAGCAGCCCCCCGGGACTGGGGGAGACCCAGTACTTC. Its translation: CASSPPGLGETQYF.

The V call is TRBV29-1, the J call TRBJ2-4; TRBD1 matches at 9 bases. The CDR3 runs to 14 residues. Germline CDR1 and CDR2: SQVTM and ANQGSEA. Unmatched junction bases numbered 6, after V lost 1 base and J lost 8 bases. This CDR3 is CSVEGGQGNYIQYF. The CDR3 DNA sequence: TGCAGCGTTGAAGGGGGACAGGGCAATTACATTCAGTACTTC.

V is TRBV6-5 and J is TRBJ1-5; D remains ambiguous. The CDR3 contains 15 residues. CDR1 and CDR2 (germline): MNHEY, SVGAGI. V lost 6 bases to trimming and J lost 2 bases, with 14 bases between them. For the CDR3, the DNA is TGTGCCAGCAGGCTACGGGGTGGTGGCAATCAGCCCCAGCATTTT. It encodes CASRLRGGGNQPQHF.